Following are 10 T cell receptor beta chains from one sample sequenced in a study of blood T cell repertoires in COVID-19. The protocol was immunoSEQ multiplex PCR, while the TCRdb copy is restricted to in-frame clones and leaves out a portion. The sample has over 200,000 clones; around four fifths are singletons. The sequencing sample was made of peripheral blood. The receptor set was obtained from a woman aged 65 to 85 with active or convalescent COVID-19.

V and J are TRBV30 and TRBJ2-6; D possibly corresponds to TRBD1 (5 bases). Germline V lookup: CDR1 GTSNPN, CDR2 SVGIG (reference sequence). The V end lost 1 base, the J end lost 4 bases, and 8 bases lay between the germline ends. The CDR3 length is 14 residues. As DNA, the CDR3 is TGTGCCTGGAGTGCAGGGTCGGGGGCCAACGTCCTGACTTTC. Protein product: CAWSAGSGANVLTF.

J is TRBJ2-5 and V is TRBV5-5; 13 nucleotides align to TRBD2. V lost 4 bases to trimming and J lost 4 bases; unmatched junction nucleotides: 7. The germline gives CDR1 SGHKS, CDR2 YYEKEE (reference sequence). The length of the CDR3 is 16 residues. CDR3: CASSEGTSGDGETQYF. CDR3 DNA: TGTGCCAGCAGCGAGGGGACTAGCGGGGACGGAGAGACCCAGTACTTC.

This CDR3 reads CASSKGQLADTGELFF. For the CDR3, the DNA is TGTGCCAGCAGCAAGGGGCAGCTTGCGGACACCGGGGAGCTGTTTTTT. The genes are TRBV21-1 and TRBJ2-2; TRBD1 is the table's D call and was not checked against the DNA. TRBV21-1 is deemed a pseudogene. The CDR3 totals 16 residues.

The rearrangement joins TRBV28 to TRBJ1-5; D might be TRBD1 (5 bases). In germline, CDR1 is MDHEN, CDR2 SYDVKM. The V and J ends lost 5 bases and 6 bases respectively, with 17 bases between them. This CDR3 region has 15 residues. DNA for the CDR3: TGTGCCAGCAGTACGAACAAGGGGTCTGCTCAGCCCCAGCATTTT. Its protein is CASSTNKGSAQPQHF.

This chain links TRBV21-1 with TRBJ2-3; TRBD2, the table's D call, lacks a check against the DNA. TRBV21-1 is given as a pseudogene. This CDR3 is 16 amino acids long. The CDR3, as DNA: TGTGCCAGCAGCAAAGCTTGCGGTAGCGCCACAGATACGCAGTATTTT. Translation gives CASSKACGSATDTQYF.

V is TRBV9 and J is TRBJ2-3, with a possible D match to TRBD1 (6 bases). This CDR3 region has 15 residues. Germline V gene lookup returns CDR1 SGDLS and CDR2 YYNGEE. The V end was cut by 3 bases, the J end by 1 base, with 12 bases between. The CDR3 region has the DNA TGTGCCAGCAGCGCAACGGGACACCGCACAGATACGCAGTATTTT. Protein: CASSATGHRTDTQYF.

The gene calls are TRBV9 and TRBJ2-1; D possibly corresponds to TRBD2 (5 bases). The V and J ends lost 3 bases and 3 bases respectively, with 16 bases between them. Germline CDR1 is SGDLS and CDR2 is YYNGEE. The CDR3 length is 16 residues. The DNA of the CDR3 is TGTGCCAGCAGCGCCCCGCTTGGCGGACTCTACAATGAGCAGTTCTTC. It specifies CASSAPLGGLYNEQFF.

This clone has a single count. The chain uses TRBV19 and TRBJ2-1, with 8 bases lining up with TRBD1. Per germline, CDR1 LNHDA and CDR2 SQIVND (reference sequence). The CDR3 length is 12 residues. The V segment lost 6 bases and the J segment 7 bases; nucleotides outside the gene matches: 2. The CDR3 sequence is CASSRTGNEQFF. The CDR3 coding sequence is TGTGCCAGTAGCCGGACAGGGAATGAGCAGTTCTTC. Complete variable domain (other parts from reference TRBV19 and TRBJ2-1): DGGITQSPKYLFRKEGQNVTLSCEQNLNHDAMYWYRQDPGQGLRLIYYSQIVNDFQKGDIAEGYSVSREKKESFPLTVTSAQKNPTAFYLCASSRTGNEQFFGPGTRLTVL.

This sequence joins TRBV18 and TRBJ1-2; D gene ambiguous. Trimming left V 1 base short and J 6 bases short, with 9 bases between. CDR3 length equals 13 residues. The germline V gene encodes CDR1 KGHSH and CDR2 LQKENI. The CDR3 reads CASSPQSMHGYTF. The CDR3 bases are TGTGCCAGCTCACCACAGAGTATGCATGGCTACACCTTC.

This chain connects TRBV10-2 to TRBJ1-2; TRBD1 matches at 8 bases. The CDR3 spans 14 residues. In germline, CDR1 is WSHSY, CDR2 SAAADI. The V gene end was trimmed by 6 bases and the J gene end by 6 bases; junction bases not matched to a gene: 9. This CDR3 reads CASRETGATDGYTF. The CDR3 nucleotides are TGCGCCAGCAGGGAGACAGGGGCAACTGATGGCTACACCTTC.